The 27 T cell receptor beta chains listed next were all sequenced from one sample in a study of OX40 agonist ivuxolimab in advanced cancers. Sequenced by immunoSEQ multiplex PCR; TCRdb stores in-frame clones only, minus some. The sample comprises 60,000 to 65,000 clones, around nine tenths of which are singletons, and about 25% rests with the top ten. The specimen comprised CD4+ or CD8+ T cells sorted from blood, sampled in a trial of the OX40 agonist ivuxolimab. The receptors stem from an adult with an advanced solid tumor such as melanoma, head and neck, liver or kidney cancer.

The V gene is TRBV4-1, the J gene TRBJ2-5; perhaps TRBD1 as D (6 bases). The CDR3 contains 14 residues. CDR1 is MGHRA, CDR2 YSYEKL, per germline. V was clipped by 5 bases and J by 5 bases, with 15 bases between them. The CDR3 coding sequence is TGCGCCAGCAGCGTCAAGGCAGGGGCTGAGACCCAGTACTTC. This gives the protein CASSVKAGAETQYF.

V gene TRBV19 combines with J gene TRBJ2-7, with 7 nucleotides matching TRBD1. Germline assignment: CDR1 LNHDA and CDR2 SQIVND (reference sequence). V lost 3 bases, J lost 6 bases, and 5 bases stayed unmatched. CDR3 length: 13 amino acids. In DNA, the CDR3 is TGTGCCAGTAGTATCGGACAGGACAGCGAGCAGTACTTC. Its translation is CASSIGQDSEQYF.

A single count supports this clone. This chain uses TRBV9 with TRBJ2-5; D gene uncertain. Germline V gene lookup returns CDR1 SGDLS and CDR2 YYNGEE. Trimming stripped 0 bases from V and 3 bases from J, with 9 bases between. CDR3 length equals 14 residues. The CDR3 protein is CASSVVYKKETQYF. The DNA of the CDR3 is TGTGCCAGCAGCGTAGTGTACAAGAAAGAGACCCAGTACTTC.

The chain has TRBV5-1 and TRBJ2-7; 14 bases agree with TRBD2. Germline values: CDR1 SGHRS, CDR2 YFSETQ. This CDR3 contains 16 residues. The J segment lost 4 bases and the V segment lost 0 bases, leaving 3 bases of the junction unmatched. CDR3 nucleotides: TGCGCCAGCAGCTTGGGGGGACTAGCGGGAGTATACGAGCAGTACTTC. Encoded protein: CASSLGGLAGVYEQYF.

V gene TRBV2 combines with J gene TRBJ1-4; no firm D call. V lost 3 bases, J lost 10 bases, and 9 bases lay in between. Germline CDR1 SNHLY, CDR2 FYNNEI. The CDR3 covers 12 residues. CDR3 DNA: TGTGCCAGCAGTGACCGTGCGGGAAAACTGTTTTTT. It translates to CASSDRAGKLFF.

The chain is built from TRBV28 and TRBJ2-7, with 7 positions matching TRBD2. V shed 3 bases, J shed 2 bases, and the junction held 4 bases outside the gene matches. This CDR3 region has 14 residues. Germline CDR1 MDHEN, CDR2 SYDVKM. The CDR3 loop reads CASSLPAGPYEQYF. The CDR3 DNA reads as TGTGCCAGCAGTTTGCCAGCGGGACCCTACGAGCAGTACTTC. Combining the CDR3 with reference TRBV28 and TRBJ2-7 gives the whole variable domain DVKVTQSSRYLVKRTGEKVFLECVQDMDHENMFWYRQDPGLGLRLIYFSYDVKMKEKGDIPEGYSVSREKKERFSLILESASTNQTSMYLCASSLPAGPYEQYFGPGTRLTVT.

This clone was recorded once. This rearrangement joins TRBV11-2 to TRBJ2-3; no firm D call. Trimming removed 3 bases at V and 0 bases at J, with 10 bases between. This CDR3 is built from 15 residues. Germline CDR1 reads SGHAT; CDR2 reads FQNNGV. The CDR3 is CASSFNSASTDTQYF. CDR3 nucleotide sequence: TGTGCCAGCAGCTTCAACTCAGCCAGCACAGATACGCAGTATTTT.

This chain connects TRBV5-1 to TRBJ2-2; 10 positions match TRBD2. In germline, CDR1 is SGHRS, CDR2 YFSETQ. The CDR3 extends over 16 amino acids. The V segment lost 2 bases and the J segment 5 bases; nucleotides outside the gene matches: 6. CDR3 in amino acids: CASSFYGLAETGELFF. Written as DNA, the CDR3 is TGCGCCAGCAGCTTTTACGGACTAGCGGAGACCGGGGAGCTGTTTTTT.

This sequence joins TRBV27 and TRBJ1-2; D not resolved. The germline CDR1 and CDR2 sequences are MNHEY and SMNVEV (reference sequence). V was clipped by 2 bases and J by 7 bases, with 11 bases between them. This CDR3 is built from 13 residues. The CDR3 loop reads CASSLGPTSGYTF. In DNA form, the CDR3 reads TGTGCCAGCAGTTTAGGCCCAACGAGTGGCTACACCTTC.

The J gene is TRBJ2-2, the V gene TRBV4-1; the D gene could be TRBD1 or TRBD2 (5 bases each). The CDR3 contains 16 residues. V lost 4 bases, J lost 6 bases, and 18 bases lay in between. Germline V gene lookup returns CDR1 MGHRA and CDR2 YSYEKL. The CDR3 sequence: CASSLVGTGLSGELFF. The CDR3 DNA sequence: TGCGCCAGCAGCCTAGTCGGGACGGGGCTGTCCGGGGAGCTGTTTTTT.

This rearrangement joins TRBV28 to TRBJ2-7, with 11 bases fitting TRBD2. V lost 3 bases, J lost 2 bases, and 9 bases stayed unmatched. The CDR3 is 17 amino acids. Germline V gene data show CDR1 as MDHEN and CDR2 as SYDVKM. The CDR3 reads CASSLPGLAGFPYEQYF. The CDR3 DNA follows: TGTGCCAGCAGTTTGCCCGGACTAGCGGGTTTTCCCTACGAGCAGTACTTC. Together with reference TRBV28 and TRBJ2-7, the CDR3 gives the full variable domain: DVKVTQSSRYLVKRTGEKVFLECVQDMDHENMFWYRQDPGLGLRLIYFSYDVKMKEKGDIPEGYSVSREKKERFSLILESASTNQTSMYLCASSLPGLAGFPYEQYFGPGTRLTVT.

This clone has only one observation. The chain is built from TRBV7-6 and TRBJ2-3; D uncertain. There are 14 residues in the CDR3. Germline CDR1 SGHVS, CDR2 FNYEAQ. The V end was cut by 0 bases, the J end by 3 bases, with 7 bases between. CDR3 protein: CASSLAAMTDTQYF. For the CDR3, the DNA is TGTGCCAGCAGCTTAGCCGCCATGACAGATACGCAGTATTTT.

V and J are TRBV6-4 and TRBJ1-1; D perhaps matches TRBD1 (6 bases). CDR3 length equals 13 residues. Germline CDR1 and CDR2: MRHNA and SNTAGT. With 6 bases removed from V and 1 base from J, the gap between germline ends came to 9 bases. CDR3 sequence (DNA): TGTGCCAGCAGCCTGACAGGGAACACTGAAGCTTTCTTT. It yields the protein CASSLTGNTEAFF.

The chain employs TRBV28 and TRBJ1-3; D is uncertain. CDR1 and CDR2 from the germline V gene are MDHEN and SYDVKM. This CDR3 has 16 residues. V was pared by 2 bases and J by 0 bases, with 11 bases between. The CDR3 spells CASSLTGFLSGNTIYF. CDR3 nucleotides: TGTGCCAGCAGTTTAACTGGCTTCCTCTCTGGAAACACCATATATTTT.

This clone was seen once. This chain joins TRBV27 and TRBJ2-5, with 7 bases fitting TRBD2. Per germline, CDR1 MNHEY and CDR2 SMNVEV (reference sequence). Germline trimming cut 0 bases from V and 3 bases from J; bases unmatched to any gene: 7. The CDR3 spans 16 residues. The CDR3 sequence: CASSLSNDGRKETQYF. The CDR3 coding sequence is TGTGCCAGCAGTTTATCAAACGACGGGAGGAAAGAGACCCAGTACTTC.

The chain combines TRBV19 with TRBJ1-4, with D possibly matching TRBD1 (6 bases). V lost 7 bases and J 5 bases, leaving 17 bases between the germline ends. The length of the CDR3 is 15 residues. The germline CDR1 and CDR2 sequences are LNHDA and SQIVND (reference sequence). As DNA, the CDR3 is TGTGCCAGTAAGGAATTGGGGGCTAGGAATGAAAAACTGTTTTTT. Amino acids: CASKELGARNEKLFF.

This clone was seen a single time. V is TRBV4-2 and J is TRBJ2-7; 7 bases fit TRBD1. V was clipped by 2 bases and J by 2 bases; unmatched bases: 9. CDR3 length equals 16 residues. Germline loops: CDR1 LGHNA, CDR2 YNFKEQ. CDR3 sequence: CASSQQQGQGAYEQYF. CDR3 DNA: TGTGCCAGCAGCCAACAACAGGGGCAGGGGGCCTACGAGCAGTACTTC.

The CDR3 spells CASSKSSSDRGNQPQHF. CDR3 nucleotide sequence: TGTGCCAGCAGCAAAAGTTCTAGTGACAGGGGCAATCAGCCCCAGCATTTT. The chain links TRBV21-1 to TRBJ1-5; the table's D call, TRBD1, has no DNA check behind it. TRBV21-1 is an annotated pseudogene. CDR3 length equals 17 residues.

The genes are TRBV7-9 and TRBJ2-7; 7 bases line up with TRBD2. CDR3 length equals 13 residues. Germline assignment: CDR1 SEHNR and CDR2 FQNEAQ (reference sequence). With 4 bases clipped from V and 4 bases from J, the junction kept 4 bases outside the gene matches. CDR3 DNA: TGTGCCAGCAGCTCGCAGCGGGGATACGAGCAGTACTTC. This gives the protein CASSSQRGYEQYF.

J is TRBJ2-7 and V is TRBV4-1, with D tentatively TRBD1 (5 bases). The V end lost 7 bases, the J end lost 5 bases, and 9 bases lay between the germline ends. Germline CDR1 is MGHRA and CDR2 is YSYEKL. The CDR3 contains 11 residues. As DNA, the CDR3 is TGCGCCAGCAAATGGGGCCACGAGCAGTACTTC. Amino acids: CASKWGHEQYF.

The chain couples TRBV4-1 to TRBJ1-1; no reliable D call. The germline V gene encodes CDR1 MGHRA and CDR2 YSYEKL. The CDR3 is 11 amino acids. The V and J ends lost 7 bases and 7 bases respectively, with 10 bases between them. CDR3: CASKSTGEAFF. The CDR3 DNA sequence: TGCGCCAGCAAAAGTACGGGTGAAGCTTTCTTT.

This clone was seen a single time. CDR3 amino acids: CASSSWTGSDEQYF. As DNA, the CDR3 is TGTGCCAGCAGTTCCTGGACAGGGTCTGACGAGCAGTACTTC. The chain links TRBV27 to TRBJ2-7; 8 positions agree with TRBD1. The CDR3 spans 14 residues. The V gene's germline CDR1 is MNHEY and CDR2 SMNVEV (reference sequence). V lost 4 bases, J lost 5 bases, and 7 bases stayed unmatched.

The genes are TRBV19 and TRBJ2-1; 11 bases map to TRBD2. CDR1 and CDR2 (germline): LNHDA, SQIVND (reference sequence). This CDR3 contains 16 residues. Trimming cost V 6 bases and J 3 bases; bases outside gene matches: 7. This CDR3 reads CASRGPTSGSYNEQFF. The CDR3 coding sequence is TGTGCCAGTAGGGGACCAACTAGCGGGAGCTACAATGAGCAGTTCTTC.

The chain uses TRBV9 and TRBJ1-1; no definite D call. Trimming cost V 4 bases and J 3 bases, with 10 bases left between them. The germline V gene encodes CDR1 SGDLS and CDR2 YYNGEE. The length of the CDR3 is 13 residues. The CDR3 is CASSPSDDTEAFF. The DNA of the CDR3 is TGTGCCAGCAGCCCCTCGGACGACACTGAAGCTTTCTTT.

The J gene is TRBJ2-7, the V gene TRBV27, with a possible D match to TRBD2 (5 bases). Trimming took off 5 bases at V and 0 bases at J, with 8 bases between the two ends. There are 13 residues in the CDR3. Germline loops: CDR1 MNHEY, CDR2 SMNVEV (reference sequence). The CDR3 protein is CASSRGVSYEQYF. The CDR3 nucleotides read TGTGCCAGCAGTCGGGGTGTCTCCTACGAGCAGTACTTC.

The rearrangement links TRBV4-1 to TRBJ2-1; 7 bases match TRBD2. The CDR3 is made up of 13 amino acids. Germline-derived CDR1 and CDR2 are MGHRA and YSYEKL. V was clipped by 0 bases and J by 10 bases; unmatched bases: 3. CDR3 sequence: CASSQDLGREQFF. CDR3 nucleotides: TGCGCCAGCAGCCAAGATCTCGGGAGGGAGCAGTTCTTC.

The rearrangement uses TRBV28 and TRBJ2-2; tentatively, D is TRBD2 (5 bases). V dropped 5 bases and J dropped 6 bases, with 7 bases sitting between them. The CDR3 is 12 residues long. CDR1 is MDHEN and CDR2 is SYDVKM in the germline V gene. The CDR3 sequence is CASSRAAGELFF. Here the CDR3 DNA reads TGTGCCAGCAGTAGAGCGGCCGGGGAGCTGTTTTTT.